The TCR beta chain described here comes from a study of cytomegalovirus exposure and HLA in healthy donors. Study overall: Unique TCRs numbering about 85 million, obtained from HLA-typed donors, made up an early data release.

PCR was performed using 60 Vbeta and 13 Jbeta primers. The authors' processing: An analysis that came later counted tens of millions of unique TCR beta chains, approximately 10 million shared. TCRdb keeps only in-frame clones here, not all; method: immunoSEQ multiplex PCR. Clone size and V and J calls were adopted from that table, with D and trimming inferred from the DNA. The table has roughly 86,000 clones, more than 60% seen once. Points from the study as a whole: Most observed TCR sequences were rare, whereas some public TCRs were detected in many donors. The later analysis indicated that the majority of CMV-associated TCR beta chains appeared HLA-restricted.

As concerns this clone: Its target is not known.

CDR1 is SGHRS, CDR2 YFSETQ, per germline. The trim removed 3 bases at V and 2 bases at J, leaving 6 bases unmatched. CDR3 size: 15 residues. The sequenced sample consisted of PBMCs. The receptor was isolated from a man aged 30-40 years in good health and CMV-seronegative. This rearrangement joins TRBV5-1 to TRBJ2-5; 8 bases are a match to TRBD1. Written as DNA, the CDR3 is TGCGCCAGCAGCTCTCTTGGGACAGGACAAGAGACCCAGTACTTC. Amino acid sequence: CASSSLGTGQETQYF.